The entry that follows covers one T cell receptor (beta chain) sequence. The data originate from a study of blood T cell repertoires in COVID-19. In the study overall: Sources were T cells, B-cell-depleted T cells, or PBMCs; the material itself was cDNA or gDNA.

In terms of age and location, participants ranged from roughly 18 to 90 years and lived in approximately 26 US areas. Before being deemed recovered, Cohort 3 donors had two negative PCRs, clearance, or symptom resolution. This CDR3 has 17 amino acids. The germline V gene has CDR1 SGHTA and CDR2 FQGTGA. V gave up 1 base and J gave up 6 bases; unmatched junction bases: 10. TCRdb keeps only in-frame clones here, not all; method: immunoSEQ multiplex PCR. Of over 140,000 clones in the sample, over 75% were seen once. Sequencing was performed on PBMCs or T cells enriched from blood (not recorded which). The chain has TRBV7-3 and TRBJ2-2; the match to TRBD1 covers 8 bases. The TCR was taken from a woman in her forties or fifties who had recovered from COVID-19. The CDR3 sequence is CASSLKTGQGRAGELFF. The CDR3, as DNA: TGTGCCAGCAGCTTAAAGACCGGACAGGGACGAGCCGGGGAGCTGTTTTTT.